This entry lists 11 T cell receptor beta chains sequenced from one sample in a study of cytotoxic CD8 clonotypes in ibrutinib-treated CLL. Data came from immunoSEQ multiplex PCR; TCRdb stores just in-frame clones and leaves some out. Of about 140,000 clones in the sample, around 84% were seen once. This specimen consisted of PBMCs, obtained after 36 months of ibrutinib treatment. The receptors shown here come from a human donor with chronic lymphocytic leukemia.

The genes are TRBV7-9 and TRBJ1-2; D is unclear. CDR1 and CDR2 from the germline V gene are SEHNR and FQNEAQ (reference sequence). Trimming removed 0 bases at V and 8 bases at J, with 7 bases between. The CDR3 totals 12 residues. The CDR3: CASSLAGFGYTF. CDR3 DNA: TGTGCCAGCAGCTTAGCAGGTTTCGGCTACACCTTC.

This rearrangement joins TRBV4-1 to TRBJ2-1, with D possibly matching TRBD1 (5 bases). This CDR3 region has 16 residues. V dropped 4 bases and J dropped 3 bases, with 16 bases sitting between them. Per germline, CDR1 MGHRA and CDR2 YSYEKL. CDR3 in DNA: TGCGCCAGCAGCCCACTTCCTCCAGGGAACTACAATGAGCAGTTCTTC. The encoded protein is CASSPLPPGNYNEQFF.

The chain uses TRBV6-4 and TRBJ2-2; D is ambiguous. There are 13 residues in the CDR3. V lost 6 bases and J 7 bases, leaving 12 bases between the germline ends. The germline CDR1 and CDR2 sequences are MRHNA and SNTAGT. The chain's CDR3 is CASSRKGSGELFF. In nucleotides, the CDR3 is TGTGCCAGCAGCAGAAAGGGTAGCGGGGAGCTGTTTTTT.

The V gene is TRBV13, the J gene TRBJ2-3, with D hard to call. Trimming cost V 4 bases and J 4 bases, with 12 bases left between them. The length of the CDR3 is 14 residues. Germline loops: CDR1 PRHDT, CDR2 FYEKMQ (reference sequence). CDR3 sequence: CASSSRPRSDTQYF. CDR3 sequence (DNA): TGTGCCAGCAGCTCCCGACCGCGGTCAGATACGCAGTATTTT. The variable domain in full, with the rest retrieved from reference TRBV13 and TRBJ2-3, is AAGVIQSPRHLIKEKRETATLKCYPIPRHDTVYWYQQGPGQDPQFLISFYEKMQSDKGSIPDRFSAQQFSDYHSELNMSSLELGDSALYFCASSSRPRSDTQYFGPGTRLTVL.

This clone was picked up a small number of times. V and J are TRBV5-1 and TRBJ2-1; a weak D match, TRBD2 (6 bases). V was cut by 0 bases and J by 7 bases, with 11 bases left in between. The CDR3 covers 14 residues. From germline, CDR1 is SGHRS and CDR2 YFSETQ. The CDR3 DNA follows: TGCGCCAGCAGCTTGGGTCCAGGGAGGAATGAGCAGTTCTTC. Translated: CASSLGPGRNEQFF.

The rearrangement uses TRBV5-1 and TRBJ2-4; 8 bases fit TRBD1. The J segment lost 1 base and the V segment lost 4 bases, leaving 13 bases of the junction unmatched. This CDR3 contains 18 residues. The germline V gene has CDR1 SGHRS and CDR2 YFSETQ. The CDR3 reads CASSRGQGWALAKNIQYF. Written as DNA, the CDR3 is TGCGCCAGCAGCCGAGGACAGGGATGGGCGTTGGCCAAAAACATTCAGTACTTC.

This clone is categorized as medium-sized. The V gene is TRBV6-4, the J gene TRBJ2-7, with D possibly matching TRBD2 (5 bases). V dropped 9 bases and J dropped 2 bases, with 14 bases sitting between them. The CDR3 totals 13 residues. Germline loops: CDR1 MRHNA, CDR2 SNTAGT. This CDR3 is CARRPDSAYEQYF. In nucleotides, the CDR3 is TGTGCCAGAAGGCCGGACTCAGCCTACGAGCAGTACTTC.

The V and J genes are TRBV28 and TRBJ2-7, with D possibly matching TRBD1 (5 bases). CDR1 is MDHEN and CDR2 is SYDVKM in the germline V gene. CDR3 length equals 15 residues. V was shortened by 6 bases and J by 5 bases, with 20 bases between the two germline ends. The CDR3 loop reads CASSPIRDSPHEQYF. CDR3 bases: TGTGCCAGCAGCCCGATAAGAGACAGTCCCCACGAGCAGTACTTC.

The V gene is TRBV19, the J gene TRBJ2-7; a possible D gene is TRBD1 (5 bases). Germline CDR1 is LNHDA and CDR2 is SQIVND (reference sequence). The V and J ends lost 3 bases and 3 bases respectively, with 18 bases between them. The CDR3 runs 16 residues. CDR3 coding DNA: TGTGCCAGTAGTATTGAGGCCGGGTGGGGCATCTACGAGCAGTACTTC. Protein: CASSIEAGWGIYEQYF.

The V and J genes are TRBV5-1 and TRBJ2-7, with D perhaps given as TRBD1 or TRBD2 (5 bases each). The CDR3 runs 15 residues. Germline CDR1 SGHRS, CDR2 YFSETQ. Trimming cost V 4 bases and J 0 bases, with 14 bases left between them. The CDR3 region has the DNA TGCGCCAGCAGCGGTGGTGGGACCACCTCCTACGAGCAGTACTTC. This codes for CASSGGGTTSYEQYF.

There are a few counts of this clone. The chain combines TRBV18 with TRBJ1-1; D remains ambiguous. The V end was cut by 1 base, the J end by 7 bases, with 10 bases between. The germline CDR1 and CDR2 sequences are KGHSH and LQKENI. There are 13 residues in the CDR3. CDR3 region: CASSPRVKSEAFF. The DNA of the CDR3 is TGTGCCAGCTCACCACGGGTTAAGAGTGAAGCTTTCTTT.